These T cell receptor beta chains were read from a single sample in a study of Graves' ophthalmopathy and Graves' hyperthyroidism. Each CDR3 protein gets one entry after TCRdb re-called the multiplex PCR reads with MiXCR. Of roughly 480,000 distinct CDR3 sequences in the sample, 13% to 15% were seen once. Sequenced sample: blood. These receptors all stem from a woman aged 30 to 39 with Graves' ophthalmopathy. Both conserved end residues are part of each CDR3. Each record gives: J gene, V gene, clone size, D gene, CDR3 DNA, CDR3 protein. A D gene is named only where the DNA matches it firmly. The size field is filled for only some rows; it gives once, few, many or a size class.

j_gene: TRBJ2-7; v_gene: TRBV20-1; abundance: many; d_gene: TRBD2; CDR3nt: TGCAGTGCTAGAGATCGTAAGGCTAGCGGGGCTTTCCTGGGGCAGTACTTC; CDR3aa: CSARDRKASGAFLGQYF
j_gene: TRBJ1-1; v_gene: TRBV6-5; abundance: many; d_gene: TRBD1; CDR3nt: TGTGCCAGCAGTCCAGACAGGGCGAACACTGAAGCTTTCTTT; CDR3aa: CASSPDRANTEAFF
j_gene: TRBJ2-7; v_gene: TRBV6-2/TRBV6-3; abundance: NA; d_gene: TRBD2; CDR3nt: TGTGCCAGCAGTTACTCGAGAAGGGGGACTAGCGGGAGTGACGAGCAGTACTTC; CDR3aa: CASSYSRRGTSGSDEQYF
j_gene: TRBJ1-5; v_gene: TRBV15; abundance: few; d_gene: NA; CDR3nt: TGTGCCACCAGCAGAGATCCAGGGTACAATCAGCCCCAGCATTTT; CDR3aa: CATSRDPGYNQPQHF
j_gene: TRBJ1-5; v_gene: TRBV30; abundance: many; d_gene: NA; CDR3nt: TGTGCCTGGAGTGGTCAATTTAATCAGCCCCAGCATTTT; CDR3aa: CAWSGQFNQPQHF
j_gene: TRBJ2-2; v_gene: TRBV24-1; abundance: NA; d_gene: NA; CDR3nt: TGTGCCACCAGTGACCTCAACAGATACACCGGGGAGCTGTGGTTT; CDR3aa: CATSDLNRYTGELWF
j_gene: TRBJ2-5; v_gene: TRBV6-5; abundance: many; d_gene: TRBD2; CDR3nt: TGTGCCAGCAGTTACTCGCCTAGCGGGAGAAAAGAGACCCAGTACTTC; CDR3aa: CASSYSPSGRKETQYF
j_gene: TRBJ1-2; v_gene: TRBV6-1; abundance: NA; d_gene: TRBD1; CDR3nt: TGTGCCAGCATTCCAGGGGGTCCTTTGTCTAACTATGGCTACACCTTC; CDR3aa: CASIPGGPLSNYGYTF
j_gene: TRBJ1-1; v_gene: TRBV12-3/TRBV12-4; abundance: few; d_gene: NA; CDR3nt: TGTGCCAGCACCACCGACACATTGAACACTGAAGCTTTCTTT; CDR3aa: CASTTDTLNTEAFF
j_gene: TRBJ1-5; v_gene: TRBV7-9; abundance: many; d_gene: NA; CDR3nt: TGTGCCAGCAGCTTCAAGGGCGATCAGCCCCAGCATTTT; CDR3aa: CASSFKGDQPQHF
j_gene: TRBJ2-5; v_gene: TRBV28; abundance: many; d_gene: TRBD2; CDR3nt: TGTGCCAGCAGTCCCCAACTAGCGGGAAGGGAGACCCAGTACTTC; CDR3aa: CASSPQLAGRETQYF
j_gene: TRBJ1-1; v_gene: TRBV12-3/TRBV12-4; abundance: many; d_gene: NA; CDR3nt: TGTGCCAGCAGACGGGCCTACAGAGTGAACACTGAAGCTTTCTTT; CDR3aa: CASRRAYRVNTEAFF
j_gene: TRBJ2-5; v_gene: TRBV9; abundance: many; d_gene: NA; CDR3nt: TGTGCCAGCAGCCCGGACCCGGAGACCCAGTACTTC; CDR3aa: CASSPDPETQYF
j_gene: TRBJ2-5; v_gene: TRBV18; abundance: many; d_gene: NA; CDR3nt: TGTGCCAGCTCACGACAGGAGGAGACCCAGTACTTC; CDR3aa: CASSRQEETQYF
j_gene: TRBJ2-5; v_gene: TRBV7-9; abundance: many; d_gene: TRBD1; CDR3nt: TGTGCCAGCAGCTTCCGCGGGACAGGGGAAGAGACCCAGTACTTC; CDR3aa: CASSFRGTGEETQYF
j_gene: TRBJ2-7; v_gene: TRBV18; abundance: NA; d_gene: NA; CDR3nt: TGTGCCAGCTCACGCACCTCCGGGGTGCAGTACTTC; CDR3aa: CASSRTSGVQYF
j_gene: TRBJ1-5; v_gene: TRBV7-8; abundance: many; d_gene: NA; CDR3nt: TGTGCCAGCAGCTTAGCGCCCGTCTCTAGCAATCAGCCCCAGCATTTT; CDR3aa: CASSLAPVSSNQPQHF
j_gene: TRBJ2-5; v_gene: TRBV12-3/TRBV12-4; abundance: many; d_gene: NA; CDR3nt: TGTGCCAGCAGCCTGACCCTCCAGGGCCAAGAGACCCAGTACTTC; CDR3aa: CASSLTLQGQETQYF
j_gene: TRBJ1-2; v_gene: TRBV28; abundance: many; d_gene: NA; CDR3nt: TGTGCCAGCAGTCCGTCTTTGGGGGGGGATACGGGCTACACCTTC; CDR3aa: CASSPSLGGDTGYTF
j_gene: TRBJ1-5; v_gene: TRBV27; abundance: many; d_gene: NA; CDR3nt: TGTGCCAGCAGGAGGGGGAATCAGCCCCAGCATTTT; CDR3aa: CASRRGNQPQHF
j_gene: TRBJ2-1; v_gene: TRBV12-3/TRBV12-4; abundance: once; d_gene: NA; CDR3nt: TGTGCCAGCAGTTCGCCGCTGGGGTATGAGCAGTTCTTC; CDR3aa: CASSSPLGYEQFF
j_gene: TRBJ2-7; v_gene: TRBV12-3/TRBV12-4; abundance: many; d_gene: NA; CDR3nt: TGTGCCAGCAGTTTTTCGGCCGGCTACGAGCAGTACTTC; CDR3aa: CASSFSAGYEQYF
j_gene: TRBJ2-7; v_gene: TRBV15; abundance: many; d_gene: NA; CDR3nt: TGTGCCACCAGCAGAGATCCAGAATACGAGCAGTACTTC; CDR3aa: CATSRDPEYEQYF
j_gene: TRBJ2-7; v_gene: TRBV5-1; abundance: many; d_gene: TRBD1; CDR3nt: TGCGCCAGCAGCTTGTCGGGACAGGGCTACGAGCAGTACTTC; CDR3aa: CASSLSGQGYEQYF
j_gene: TRBJ1-2; v_gene: TRBV20-1; abundance: many; d_gene: TRBD1; CDR3nt: TGCAGTGCGCAGGGACCGGGACAGGGGCTACCCCCCTATGGCTACACCTTC; CDR3aa: CSAQGPGQGLPPYGYTF
j_gene: TRBJ2-4; v_gene: TRBV2; abundance: many; d_gene: NA; CDR3nt: TGTGCCAGCAGTGAAGAAGGTAGTCTAGCCAAAAACATTAAGTACTTC; CDR3aa: CASSEEGSLAKNIKYF
j_gene: TRBJ1-5; v_gene: TRBV3-1; abundance: NA; d_gene: NA; CDR3nt: TGTGCCAGCAGCTCAGAGAATCAGCCCCAGCATTTT; CDR3aa: CASSSENQPQHF
j_gene: TRBJ2-5; v_gene: TRBV4-1; abundance: few; d_gene: TRBD2; CDR3nt: TGCGCCAGCAGCCAAGTCTCGAGCGGGACCGCACAAGAGACCCAGTACTTC; CDR3aa: CASSQVSSGTAQETQYF
j_gene: TRBJ1-3; v_gene: TRBV5-1; abundance: many; d_gene: TRBD1; CDR3nt: TGCGCCAGCAGCTTTGGGCTGGCCGAGGGACAGGGAATTATCGGAAACACCATATATTTT; CDR3aa: CASSFGLAEGQGIIGNTIYF
j_gene: TRBJ1-1; v_gene: TRBV12-3/TRBV12-4; abundance: many; d_gene: NA; CDR3nt: TGTGCCAGCAGTTTAAGCAGTTACACTGAAGCTTTCTTT; CDR3aa: CASSLSSYTEAFF
j_gene: TRBJ2-2; v_gene: TRBV19; abundance: few; d_gene: NA; CDR3nt: TGTGCCAGTAGTTCACAGGGAACGAACACCGGGGAGCTGTTTTTT; CDR3aa: CASSSQGTNTGELFF
j_gene: TRBJ2-2; v_gene: TRBV6-1; abundance: many; d_gene: NA; CDR3nt: TGTGCCAGCACCCACAAGAACACCGGGGAGCTGTTTTTT; CDR3aa: CASTHKNTGELFF
j_gene: TRBJ1-2; v_gene: TRBV19; abundance: many; d_gene: TRBD1; CDR3nt: TGTGCCAGTAGTCTCCGGCAGAAGGGACAGGGCTATGGCTACACCTTC; CDR3aa: CASSLRQKGQGYGYTF
j_gene: TRBJ1-1; v_gene: TRBV30; abundance: many; d_gene: NA; CDR3nt: TGTGCCTGGAGTGTACTAGGGGCTGAAGCTTTCTTT; CDR3aa: CAWSVLGAEAFF
j_gene: TRBJ1-2; v_gene: TRBV30; abundance: many; d_gene: NA; CDR3nt: TGTGCCTGGAGTGTGGGACCAACCTATGGCTACACCTTC; CDR3aa: CAWSVGPTYGYTF
j_gene: TRBJ1-5; v_gene: TRBV27; abundance: many; d_gene: TRBD1; CDR3nt: TGTGCCAGCAGTTTATCCGAGACAGGGGGACGGCAGCCCCAGCATTTT; CDR3aa: CASSLSETGGRQPQHF
j_gene: TRBJ1-1; v_gene: TRBV12-3/TRBV12-4; abundance: many; d_gene: NA; CDR3nt: TGTGCCAGCAGGTTGAGGACTGAAGCTTTCTTT; CDR3aa: CASRLRTEAFF
j_gene: TRBJ1-1; v_gene: TRBV12-3/TRBV12-4; abundance: many; d_gene: TRBD1; CDR3nt: TGTGCCAGCACCGACCCCGGGACAGGTGGCACTGAAGCTTTCTTT; CDR3aa: CASTDPGTGGTEAFF
j_gene: TRBJ2-1; v_gene: TRBV12-3/TRBV12-4; abundance: few; d_gene: NA; CDR3nt: TGTGCCAGCCGGGAGACAGGGCAACGTTCAAGCTCCTACAATGAGCAGTTCTTC; CDR3aa: CASRETGQRSSSYNEQFF
j_gene: TRBJ1-2; v_gene: TRBV20-1; abundance: many; d_gene: NA; CDR3nt: TGCAGTGCCCGAAGGGGGTTCGACTATGGCTACACCTTC; CDR3aa: CSARRGFDYGYTF
j_gene: TRBJ2-5; v_gene: TRBV6-1; abundance: many; d_gene: NA; CDR3nt: TGTGCCAGCAGTGAAGGACAGACCCAAGAGACCCAGTACTTC; CDR3aa: CASSEGQTQETQYF
j_gene: TRBJ1-5; v_gene: TRBV6-2/TRBV6-3; abundance: many; d_gene: TRBD1; CDR3nt: TGTGCCAGCAGTTACGAAGGGGGCGCCAATCAGCCCCAGCATTTT; CDR3aa: CASSYEGGANQPQHF
j_gene: TRBJ1-5; v_gene: TRBV11-1; abundance: NA; d_gene: TRBD1; CDR3nt: TGTGCCAGCAGCTTAGGGACAGGGGGGGACCGGCAGCCCCAGCATTTT; CDR3aa: CASSLGTGGDRQPQHF
j_gene: TRBJ2-7; v_gene: TRBV27; abundance: many; d_gene: TRBD2; CDR3nt: TGTGCCAGCAGTTCCGGGGGGGACGAGCAGTACTTC; CDR3aa: CASSSGGDEQYF
j_gene: TRBJ2-2; v_gene: TRBV11-3; abundance: many; d_gene: NA; CDR3nt: TGTGCCAGCAGCCCCGCCGCGGCCGGGGAGCTGTTTTTT; CDR3aa: CASSPAAAGELFF
j_gene: TRBJ1-1; v_gene: TRBV10-3; abundance: many; d_gene: NA; CDR3nt: TGTGCCATCAGTGAGTTGGAAGAATTGAACACTGAAGCTTTCTTT; CDR3aa: CAISELEELNTEAFF
j_gene: TRBJ1-2; v_gene: TRBV12-3/TRBV12-4; abundance: many; d_gene: NA; CDR3nt: TGTGCCAGCAGTTTACAGGAAACTAACTATGGCTACACCTTC; CDR3aa: CASSLQETNYGYTF
j_gene: TRBJ1-1; v_gene: TRBV6-1; abundance: many; d_gene: NA; CDR3nt: TGTGCCAGCAGTGAAGGCCCAGGGGAAGGGACTGAAGCTTTCTTT; CDR3aa: CASSEGPGEGTEAFF
j_gene: TRBJ2-7; v_gene: TRBV12-3/TRBV12-4; abundance: many; d_gene: NA; CDR3nt: TGTGCCAGCAAGGCGGCTAGTTACGAGCAGTACTTC; CDR3aa: CASKAASYEQYF
j_gene: TRBJ1-2; v_gene: TRBV2; abundance: many; d_gene: NA; CDR3nt: TGTGCTTCACACTCAGATCGGACAGCTCCCTCGGGGGGCTACACCTTC; CDR3aa: CASHSDRTAPSGGYTF
j_gene: TRBJ1-5; v_gene: TRBV6-1; abundance: many; d_gene: TRBD1; CDR3nt: TGTGCCAGCAGGGGCCTGGACAGGGGTAGCAATCAGCCCCAGCATTTT; CDR3aa: CASRGLDRGSNQPQHF
j_gene: TRBJ2-2; v_gene: TRBV13; abundance: many; d_gene: TRBD1; CDR3nt: TGTGCCAGCAGCGCCTCACAGGGGGACACCGGGGAGCTGTTTTTT; CDR3aa: CASSASQGDTGELFF
j_gene: TRBJ2-7; v_gene: TRBV5-1; abundance: many; d_gene: TRBD1; CDR3nt: TGCGCCAGCAGCGGTCCGACAGGGGCTATGGGAGAGCAGTACTTC; CDR3aa: CASSGPTGAMGEQYF
j_gene: TRBJ1-2; v_gene: TRBV28; abundance: many; d_gene: NA; CDR3nt: TGTGCCAGCAGTTTAATAGGAGGGGGGCGCGTACCCAACTATGGCTACACCTTC; CDR3aa: CASSLIGGGRVPNYGYTF
j_gene: TRBJ2-1; v_gene: TRBV20-1; abundance: once; d_gene: NA; CDR3nt: TGCAGTGCTAGCAAGCCATACACCCTGCGGGGCACCTACAATGAGCAGTTCTTC; CDR3aa: CSASKPYTLRGTYNEQFF